The present T cell receptor (beta chain) was sequenced within a study of identical twins. Whole-study results and caveats: In beta out-of-frame sequences, the excess sharing between twins was weaker.

A single record per CDR3 protein comes from TCRdb applying MiXCR to the 5' RACE reads. The table has about 1.7 million distinct CDR3 sequences, about 30% seen once. This clonotype was seen a few times. What it binds is unknown. The TCR comes from a newborn girl in good health. Sequenced sample: cord blood.

The CDR3 DNA reads as TGCAGTGCTAGAAAAAGGCCAGTGGCCAAAAACATTCAGTACTTC. Residues: CSARKRPVAKNIQYF. The chain uses TRBV20-1 and TRBJ2-4; no clear D gene. This CDR3 contains 15 residues. Trimming cost V 2 bases and J 1 base, with 12 bases left between them. CDR1 and CDR2 from the germline V gene are DFQATT and SNEGSKA (reference sequence).